These 26 T cell receptor beta chains originate from one sample sequenced in a study of siplizumab effects on memory and regulatory T cells. The method was immunoSEQ multiplex PCR; TCRdb's version includes in-frame clones alone and lacks a portion of them. The table records about 100,000 clones, 80% to 95% of them present only once. The specimen was CD4+ T cells sorted from blood. The receptor set was obtained from a human donor in good health.

The rearrangement links TRBV10-1 to TRBJ2-7; possible D gene TRBD2, 6 bases. Germline V gene sequence: CDR1 WNHNN, CDR2 SYGVQD (reference sequence). The CDR3 loop spans 15 amino acids. Trimming pared 2 bases from V and 10 bases from J, leaving 21 bases between. The CDR3 DNA sequence: TGCGCCAGCAGTGAGACGGGACTTTTCCCCGGTCTTCAGTACTTC. As protein: CASSETGLFPGLQYF.

In the case of this clone: This CDR3 is also generated by other DNA sequences in the sample. The V and J genes are TRBV19 and TRBJ2-7; D perhaps matches TRBD2 (6 bases). The CDR3 consists of 12 residues. V lost 10 bases to trimming and J lost 0 bases, with 10 bases between them. Germline V gene lookup returns CDR1 LNHDA and CDR2 SQIVND (reference sequence). The CDR3 loop reads CATRDSSYEQYF. The CDR3 bases are TGTGCCACCAGGGACTCCTCCTACGAGCAGTACTTC.

The CDR3 DNA follows: TGCACCAGCAGGTGGCTCAGGGGCCTCAATCAGCCCCAGCATTTT. Translation gives CTSRWLRGLNQPQHF. The chain employs TRBV1 and TRBJ1-5; the table assigns TRBD1, which was not confirmed against the DNA. TRBV1 is shown as a pseudogene. The CDR3 length is 15 residues.

The rearrangement links TRBV6-1 to TRBJ1-4; 9 bases map to TRBD1. Germline V CDR1 and CDR2: MNHNS, SASEGT. The CDR3 sequence is 14 residues long. The junction had 4 bases not matched to a gene; V was cut back by 7 bases and J by 4 bases. CDR3 DNA: TGTGCCAGCAACCGACAGGGGGGTAATGAAAAACTGTTTTTT. This codes for CASNRQGGNEKLFF.

The chain has TRBV7-3 and TRBJ2-2; 9 bases line up with TRBD1. The germline V gene encodes CDR1 SGHTA and CDR2 FQGTGA. V lost 0 bases to trimming and J lost 6 bases; unmatched junction nucleotides: 11. The CDR3 spans 18 residues. This CDR3 reads CASSLTATGTGFAGELFF. CDR3 nucleotides: TGTGCCAGCAGCTTAACCGCTACCGGGACAGGGTTCGCCGGGGAGCTGTTTTTT.

This chain uses TRBV6-6 with TRBJ1-1; D is unclear. Germline V gene data show CDR1 as MNHNY and CDR2 as SVGAGI (reference sequence). Between the trimmed V and J ends, which lost 1 base and 1 base, there was a span of 1 base. The CDR3 covers 12 residues. CDR3 loop: CASSYWNTEAFF. CDR3 nucleotides: TGTGCCAGCAGTTACTGGAACACTGAAGCTTTCTTT.

The V and J genes are TRBV9 and TRBJ1-3; D remains unclear. There are 17 residues in the CDR3. Germline CDR1 is SGDLS and CDR2 is YYNGEE. V lost 0 bases and J lost 0, with 13 bases in between. The DNA of the CDR3 is TGTGCCAGCAGCGTAGGTTGGACCAGTTCCTCTGGAAACACCATATATTTT. It is translated as CASSVGWTSSSGNTIYF.

This clone was seen once. This chain uses TRBV2 with TRBJ1-5; D is ambiguous. The CDR3 runs 13 residues. Germline V gene sequence: CDR1 SNHLY, CDR2 FYNNEI. V was shortened by 11 bases and J by 9 bases, with 20 bases between the two germline ends. In DNA form, the CDR3 reads TGTGCCTGCTTGGTCGAGCTCGGAGGGCCCCAGCATTTT. Encoded protein: CACLVELGGPQHF.

The genes are TRBV10-2 and TRBJ1-1, with no clear D. V was pared by 5 bases and J by 1 base, with 11 bases between. The CDR3 loop spans 14 amino acids. From germline, CDR1 is WSHSY and CDR2 SAAADI. The CDR3 spells CASSLAPSNTEAFF. CDR3 DNA sequence: TGCGCCAGCAGTCTGGCGCCCTCGAACACTGAAGCTTTCTTT.

The CDR3 loop reads CSAADAITIYEQYF. CDR3 sequence (DNA): TGCAGCGCTGCGGACGCAATTACCATCTACGAGCAGTACTTC. V and J are TRBV29-1 and TRBJ2-7; no reliable D call. V shed 7 bases and J shed 3 bases, with 19 bases lying between them. The germline V gene has CDR1 SQVTM and CDR2 ANQGSEA. The CDR3 runs to 14 residues.

This chain connects TRBV12-5 to TRBJ2-4, with D tentatively TRBD2 (5 bases). Trimming took 2 bases from V and 1 from J, leaving 15 bases between them. Germline V lookup: CDR1 LGHNT, CDR2 FRNRAP. This CDR3 has 17 residues. The CDR3 sequence: CASGLLLDSRAKNIQYF. In DNA form, the CDR3 reads TGTGCTAGTGGTTTGTTGCTGGACTCAAGGGCCAAAAACATTCAGTACTTC.

This clone was counted once. V gene TRBV20-1 combines with J gene TRBJ2-1; unclear D gene. The germline V and J ends were trimmed by 6 bases and 6 bases, with 9 bases remaining between them. The CDR3 totals 11 residues. Germline CDR1 reads DFQATT; CDR2 reads SNEGSKA (reference sequence). The CDR3 sequence: CSASQPNEQFF. CDR3 coding DNA: TGCAGTGCGAGTCAGCCCAATGAGCAGTTCTTC.

This chain connects TRBV4-3 to TRBJ1-6; D is possibly TRBD1 (6 bases). Germline CDR1 and CDR2: LGHNA and YSLEER. This CDR3 contains 16 residues. The ends were cut back, 1 base at V and 7 bases at J, with 14 bases in the middle. For the CDR3, the DNA is TGCGCCAGCAGCCAAGCATGGACAGAAGTAAATTCACCCCTCCACTTT. It codes for CASSQAWTEVNSPLHF.

The genes are TRBV7-8 and TRBJ1-2, with TRBD1 matching 7 bases. Germline CDR1 reads SGHVS; CDR2 reads FQNEAQ. The ends lost 8 bases at V and 2 bases at J; junction bases unmatched: 17. There are 17 residues in the CDR3. The CDR3, as DNA: TGTGCCAGCGCACTAGAGCAATCAGGGGGTATAAACTATGGCTACACCTTC. Protein: CASALEQSGGINYGYTF. Drawing the rest from reference TRBV7-8 and TRBJ1-2, the complete variable domain is GAGVSQSPRYKVAKRGQDVALRCDPISGHVSLFWYQQALGQGPEFLTYFQNEAQLDKSGLPSDRFFAERPEGSVSTLKIQRTQQEDSAVYLCASALEQSGGINYGYTFGSGTRLTVV.

The chain uses TRBV9 and TRBJ2-5, with TRBD1 matching over 8 bases. The CDR3 has 14 residues. V shed 0 bases and J 2 bases; nucleotides not matched to a gene: 0. Per germline, CDR1 SGDLS and CDR2 YYNGEE. The CDR3 DNA follows: TGTGCCAGCAGCGTAGGGGACAGGCAAGAGACCCAGTACTTC. Its protein is CASSVGDRQETQYF.

The V and J genes are TRBV4-2 and TRBJ1-1, with D unclear. V lost 3 bases to trimming and J lost 3 bases, with 5 bases between them. CDR1 LGHNA and CDR2 YNFKEQ come from the germline V gene. The CDR3 runs to 12 residues. The CDR3 loop reads CASSHSDTEAFF. The CDR3 DNA follows: TGTGCCAGCAGCCATAGCGACACTGAAGCTTTCTTT.

V and J are TRBV6-5 and TRBJ1-6, with TRBD1 matching over 9 bases. Per the germline V gene, CDR1 is MNHEY and CDR2 is SVGAGI. The ends lost 6 bases at V and 8 bases at J; junction bases unmatched: 8. This CDR3 comprises 15 residues. CDR3 residues: CASRIQGQGYSPLHF. DNA for the CDR3: TGTGCCAGCAGGATTCAGGGACAGGGATATTCACCCCTCCACTTT.

This sequence joins TRBV19 and TRBJ1-5; 9 bases are a match to TRBD1. The CDR3 has 16 amino acids. CDR1 is LNHDA, CDR2 SQIVND, per germline (reference sequence). The trim removed 10 bases at V and 1 base at J, leaving 11 bases unmatched. CDR3: CATHLTGGASNQPQHF. CDR3 coding DNA: TGTGCCACCCACCTCACAGGGGGCGCGAGCAATCAGCCCCAGCATTTT.

V and J are TRBV7-2 and TRBJ2-5; a weak D match, TRBD1 (6 bases). V was pared by 5 bases and J by 11 bases, with 18 bases between. CDR3 length: 13 residues. Per the germline V gene, CDR1 is SGHTA and CDR2 is FQGNSA. The CDR3 DNA reads TGTGCCAGCAGCCCACAGGGAACCGGGGAGCAGTACTTC. Its translation is CASSPQGTGEQYF.

The CDR3 reads CASSKSTGARTEAFF. CDR3 nucleotide sequence: TGTGCCAGTAGTAAATCAACAGGGGCAAGAACTGAAGCTTTCTTT. J is TRBJ1-1 and V is TRBV19; TRBD1 agrees at 7 bases. CDR3 length: 15 amino acids. Germline-derived CDR1 and CDR2 are LNHDA and SQIVND (reference sequence). V was clipped by 4 bases and J by 5 bases; unmatched bases: 10.

The chain employs TRBV11-2 and TRBJ2-5, with 11 bases that match TRBD2. Germline CDR1 is SGHAT and CDR2 is FQNNGV. The CDR3 runs 16 residues. The junction had 11 bases not matched to a gene; V was cut back by 7 bases and J by 4 bases. CDR3 nucleotides: TGTGCCAGCACACTGTTTAGCGGGGGGGCCGGAGAGACCCAGTACTTC. Translation gives CASTLFSGGAGETQYF.

A few counts support this clone. The rearrangement uses TRBV7-3 and TRBJ2-1, with 8 bases matching TRBD2. This CDR3 spans 16 amino acids. V lost 5 bases to trimming and J lost 5 bases; unmatched junction nucleotides: 11. Per germline, CDR1 SGHTA and CDR2 FQGTGA. The CDR3 protein is CASSSQLAGGDNEQFF. CDR3 in DNA: TGTGCCAGCAGCAGCCAGCTAGCGGGTGGCGACAATGAGCAGTTCTTC.

This chain links TRBV19 with TRBJ1-2; TRBD1 aligns across 12 bases. The CDR3 is 16 residues long. J was trimmed by 4 bases and V by 5 bases; bases with no gene match: 8. Germline V gene sequence: CDR1 LNHDA, CDR2 SQIVND (reference sequence). This CDR3 reads CASSVPGTGGLYGYTF. For the CDR3, the DNA is TGTGCCAGTAGTGTCCCCGGGACAGGGGGCCTCTATGGCTACACCTTC.

The chain links TRBV11-2 to TRBJ1-3, with D maybe TRBD1 (5 bases). Germline V CDR1 and CDR2: SGHAT, FQNNGV. This CDR3 has 15 residues. V shed 0 bases and J shed 2 bases, with 8 bases lying between them. DNA of the CDR3: TGTGCCAGCAGCTTAGATCAGACAGCTGGAAACACCATATATTTT. It codes for CASSLDQTAGNTIYF.

The J gene is TRBJ1-2, the V gene TRBV6-5, with D tentatively TRBD1 (5 bases). The length of the CDR3 is 15 residues. Looked up from germline, CDR1 is MNHEY and CDR2 is SVGAGI. The V end was cut by 11 bases, the J end by 4 bases, with 23 bases between. The CDR3 nucleotides are TGTGCCCGCTTGGGGCTCCTGAGGATTGCCTATGGCTACACCTTC. This translates into CARLGLLRIAYGYTF.

V gene TRBV7-3 combines with J gene TRBJ1-1, with a possible D match to TRBD1 (6 bases). Trimming cost V 1 base and J 2 bases, with 11 bases left between them. The V gene's germline CDR1 is SGHTA and CDR2 FQGTGA. The length of the CDR3 is 15 residues. The CDR3: CASSLMGGENTEAFF. The CDR3 DNA reads as TGTGCCAGCAGCTTAATGGGGGGCGAAAACACTGAAGCTTTCTTT. The entire variable domain, with the rest obtained from reference TRBV7-3 and TRBJ1-1, is as follows: GAGVSQTPSNKVTEKGKYVELRCDPISGHTALYWYRQSLGQGPEFLIYFQGTGAADDSGLPNDRFFAVRPEGSVSTLKIQRTERGDSAVYLCASSLMGGENTEAFFGQGTRLTVV.